Below are 27 T cell receptor beta chains sequenced from a single sample in a study of CD8 T cells in ankylosing spondylitis. MiXCR was run by TCRdb on the 5' RACE reads, yielding one entry per CDR3 protein. Here the sample spans a few hundred thousand distinct CDR3 sequences, approximately 10% being singletons. The sequencing sample was made of blood, either unsorted or a sorted T cell fraction (not recorded which). Receptors were obtained from a male donor with ankylosing spondylitis or in good health (not recorded which).

This clonotype was detected ten times or more. This chain connects TRBV12-3 or TRBV12-4 to TRBJ1-6; D perhaps matches TRBD1 (6 bases). This CDR3 has 14 amino acids. The V gene lost 3 bases and the J gene lost 8 bases, with 11 bases spanning the gap. The CDR3 sequence: CASSLDSGYSPLHF. As DNA, the CDR3 is TGTGCCAGCAGTTTGGACAGTGGATATTCACCCCTCCACTTT.

The chain has TRBV5-1 and TRBJ2-7; 10 nucleotides align to TRBD1. Germline values: CDR1 SGHRS, CDR2 YFSETQ. CDR3 size: 15 residues. The ends lost 3 bases at V and 2 bases at J; junction bases unmatched: 5. This CDR3 reads CASSSRDRGTYEQYF. Written as DNA, the CDR3 is TGCGCCAGCAGCTCCCGGGACAGGGGAACCTACGAGCAGTACTTC. The variable domain in full, completed from reference TRBV5-1 and TRBJ2-7, reads KAGVTQTPRYLIKTRGQQVTLSCSPISGHRSVSWYQQTPGQGLQFLFEYFSETQRNKGNFPGRFSGRQFSNSRSEMNVSTLELGDSALYLCASSSRDRGTYEQYFGPGTRLTVT.

This chain uses TRBV12-3 or TRBV12-4 with TRBJ1-2; no definite D call. CDR3 size: 12 residues. Trimming removed 7 bases from V and 6 bases from J, with 12 bases in between. The CDR3 sequence is CASNYGLNGYTF. DNA of the CDR3: TGTGCCAGCAATTACGGTTTGAATGGCTACACCTTC.

The V and J genes are TRBV12-3 or TRBV12-4 and TRBJ2-2; D unresolved. Trimming pared 6 bases from V and 7 bases from J, leaving 12 bases between. The CDR3 has 13 residues. The CDR3 DNA is TGTGCCAGCAGCTTGTACCTTAGCGGGGAGCTGTTTTTT. Translation gives CASSLYLSGELFF.

This clonotype was observed at least ten times. Here the CDR3 DNA reads TGTGCCAGCGCTTTCCCCAGTAACACCGGGGAGCTGTTTTTT. Residues: CASAFPSNTGELFF. This rearrangement joins TRBV7-9 to TRBJ2-2, with no clear D. CDR3 length: 14 residues. Trimming took off 8 bases at V and 2 bases at J, with 12 bases between the two ends. The germline V gene has CDR1 SEHNR and CDR2 FQNEAQ (reference sequence).

This clonotype has ten or more counts. This chain links TRBV24-1 with TRBJ2-3; D ambiguous. In germline, CDR1 is KGHDR, CDR2 SFDVKD. Trimming shortened V by 5 bases and J by 3 bases, and 11 bases separated the two germline ends. CDR3 length equals 14 residues. The CDR3 loop is CATSGSGTTDTQYF. The CDR3 DNA sequence: TGTGCCACCAGTGGGTCCGGCACTACAGATACGCAGTATTTT.

The chain couples TRBV11-2 to TRBJ2-2; 8 nucleotides agree with TRBD2. V gave up 2 bases and J gave up 5 bases; unmatched junction bases: 13. This CDR3 spans 18 amino acids. From germline, CDR1 is SGHAT and CDR2 FQNNGV. CDR3: CASSLRASGPTGTGELFF. The DNA of the CDR3 is TGTGCCAGCAGCTTACGAGCTAGCGGGCCCACGGGAACCGGGGAGCTGTTTTTT.

Many counts were recorded for this clonotype. This chain joins TRBV7-2 and TRBJ1-2; maybe TRBD1 (5 bases). The CDR3 loop spans 16 amino acids. Trimming took off 3 bases at V and 5 bases at J, with 19 bases between the two ends. CDR1 is SGHTA and CDR2 is FQGNSA in the germline V gene. The CDR3 here is CASSLPRVGGEYGYTF. The CDR3 region has the DNA TGTGCCAGCAGCTTGCCCCGAGTTGGGGGTGAATATGGCTACACCTTC. The full variable domain, completed using reference TRBV7-2 and TRBJ1-2, is GAGVSQSPSNKVTEKGKDVELRCDPISGHTALYWYRQSLGQGLEFLIYFQGNSAPDKSGLPSDRFSAERTGGSVSTLTIQRTQQEDSAVYLCASSLPRVGGEYGYTFGSGTRLTVV.

The sample holds many counts of this clonotype. The CDR3 DNA reads TGTGCCAGCAGGTTGGGGGAGATCGGGGAGCTGTTTTTT. Translated: CASRLGEIGELFF. The genes are TRBV12-3 or TRBV12-4 and TRBJ2-2, with D tentatively TRBD1 or TRBD2 (5 bases each). V was shortened by 6 bases and J by 7 bases, with 12 bases between the two germline ends. CDR3 length: 13 residues.

Notes on this clonotype: Possible read error: a much larger clone is one base away. The chain carries TRBV4-2 and TRBJ2-2; D gene ambiguous. Germline V gives CDR1 LGHNA, CDR2 YNFKEQ. Trimming took off 0 bases at V and 7 bases at J, with 12 bases between the two ends. The CDR3 has 15 residues. The CDR3 nucleotides are TGTGCCAGCAGCCAAGATGTCGGCCCGATCGGGGAGCTGTTTTTT. Encoded protein: CASSQDVGPIGELFF.

Ten or more counts support this clonotype. The chain is built from TRBV5-1 and TRBJ1-1, with 10 bases matching TRBD1. The CDR3 consists of 15 residues. Germline V gene data show CDR1 as SGHRS and CDR2 as YFSETQ. With V trimmed by 4 bases and J by 3 bases, 6 bases remained unmatched. CDR3 sequence: CASSVPGQGYTEAFF. CDR3 DNA: TGCGCCAGCAGCGTACCGGGACAGGGGTACACTGAAGCTTTCTTT.

This clonotype was detected ten times or more. This chain links TRBV3-1 with TRBJ2-2; D might be TRBD1 (7 bases). The germline gives CDR1 LGHDT, CDR2 YNNKEL (reference sequence). This CDR3 has 17 residues. V lost 2 bases to trimming and J lost 1 base, with 14 bases between them. CDR3 loop: CASSQLGGGMNTGELFF. DNA for the CDR3: TGTGCCAGCAGCCAACTCGGAGGGGGCATGAACACCGGGGAGCTGTTTTTT.

This clonotype was detected many times. This chain links TRBV5-1 with TRBJ2-1, with D tentatively TRBD2 (6 bases). The germline V gene has CDR1 SGHRS and CDR2 YFSETQ. Trimming removed 1 base from V and 1 base from J, with 9 bases in between. The CDR3 extends over 15 amino acids. CDR3 protein: CASSLLEGSYNEQFF. The CDR3 nucleotides read TGCGCCAGCAGCTTGTTGGAGGGTTCCTACAATGAGCAGTTCTTC.

As to this clonotype: This clone may be a read error of a much larger clone one base away. J is TRBJ1-2 and V is TRBV7-9; D call uncertain. CDR1 SEHNR and CDR2 FQNEAQ come from the germline V gene (reference sequence). This CDR3 comprises 17 residues. DNA of the CDR3: TGTGCCAGCAGCTCAGACCGGGTCCCCCATCGGGGATATGGCTCCACCTTC. Its translation: CASSSDRVPHRGYGSTF.

This clonotype occurred many times. The chain recombines TRBV6-5 with TRBJ2-7; D uncertain. The CDR3 extends over 15 amino acids. Germline V gene data show CDR1 as MNHEY and CDR2 as SVGAGI. V dropped 0 bases and J dropped 4 bases, with 13 bases sitting between them. The CDR3, as DNA: TGTGCCAGCAGTTACTCGATGACTGTGGCATACGAGCAGTACTTC. This codes for CASSYSMTVAYEQYF.

This clonotype was seen ten or more times. The chain combines TRBV7-6 with TRBJ2-1; a possible D gene is TRBD1 (6 bases). Per germline, CDR1 SGHVS and CDR2 FNYEAQ. V was trimmed by 4 bases and J by 2 bases, leaving 12 bases between them. The CDR3 runs 15 residues. The CDR3 protein is CASSSGDRPYNEQFF. CDR3 DNA: TGTGCCAGCAGCTCAGGGGATCGGCCCTACAATGAGCAGTTCTTC. The whole variable domain, remainder taken from reference TRBV7-6 and TRBJ2-1, is GAGVSQSPRYKVTKRGQDVALRCDPISGHVSLYWYRQALGQGPEFLTYFNYEAQQDKSGLPNDRFSAERPEGSISTLTIQRTEQRDSAMYRCASSSGDRPYNEQFFGPGTRLTVL.

Details on this clonotype: It may be a read error: a sequence one base away is much more abundant. V usage is TRBV7-2 and J usage is TRBJ2-1, with a possible D match to TRBD1 (6 bases). In germline, CDR1 is SGHTA, CDR2 FQGNSA. This CDR3 is 15 amino acids long. The CDR3 protein is CASSLRGSSFNEQFF. CDR3 DNA: TGTGCCAGCAGCTTAAGGGGGAGCTCCTTCAATGAGCAGTTCTTC.

Notes on this clonotype: No conserved phenylalanine or tryptophan is present at the end of the CDR3, so a read error is the likely explanation. This chain links TRBV20-1 with TRBJ1-1; TRBD1 agrees at 7 bases. From germline, CDR1 is DFQATT and CDR2 SNEGSKA (reference sequence). Unmatched junction bases numbered 8, after V lost 6 bases and J lost 1 base. The CDR3 covers 14 residues. As DNA, the CDR3 is TGCAGTGCCCGTCCGGGACAGCGGAACACTGAAGCTTTCCTT. Its translation: CSARPGQRNTEAFL.

The chain recombines TRBV30 with TRBJ2-7, with a possible D match to TRBD1 (6 bases). Looked up from germline, CDR1 is GTSNPN and CDR2 is SVGIG (reference sequence). Trimming pared 3 bases from V and 1 base from J, leaving 13 bases between. The CDR3 consists of 14 residues. CDR3 residues: CAWSSTGKSYEQYF. CDR3 DNA sequence: TGTGCCTGGAGCAGTACAGGGAAGTCCTACGAGCAGTACTTC.

This clonotype was picked up many times. The genes are TRBV24-1 and TRBJ2-2; D is ambiguous. Germline CDR1 reads KGHDR; CDR2 reads SFDVKD. The length of the CDR3 is 17 residues. Trimming shortened V by 0 bases and J by 1 base, and 11 bases separated the two germline ends. This CDR3 reads CATSDLQTHRNTGELFF. DNA of the CDR3: TGTGCCACCAGTGATTTGCAGACACATCGGAACACCGGGGAGCTGTTTTTT.

This rearrangement joins TRBV30 to TRBJ1-4; the D is unclear. This CDR3 spans 12 amino acids. Trimming removed 1 base at V and 5 bases at J, with 5 bases between. The germline CDR1 and CDR2 sequences are GTSNPN and SVGIG (reference sequence). The CDR3 coding sequence is TGTGCCTGGAGTGAGGTGAATGAAAAACTGTTTTTT. This translates into CAWSEVNEKLFF.

This clonotype was counted between two and nine times. V gene TRBV10-3 combines with J gene TRBJ1-3; 7 positions match TRBD1. There are 16 residues in the CDR3. Trimming at V came to 6 bases and at J to 0 bases, leaving 8 bases not matched to a gene. Looked up from germline, CDR1 is ENHRY and CDR2 is SYGVKD. The CDR3 reads CAIREGATSSGNTIYF. As DNA, the CDR3 is TGTGCCATCAGGGAGGGGGCAACGAGCTCTGGAAACACCATATATTTT.

This chain joins TRBV18 and TRBJ2-7; TRBD2 agrees at 8 bases. Trimming removed 2 bases from V and 2 bases from J; junction bases left unmatched: 5. Germline V gene data show CDR1 as KGHSH and CDR2 as LQKENI. There are 15 residues in the CDR3. The CDR3 DNA is TGTGCCAGCTCACCAGTGAGCGGGGGACCCTACGAGCAGTACTTC. It specifies CASSPVSGGPYEQYF.

V gene TRBV20-1 combines with J gene TRBJ2-3; TRBD2 agrees at 10 bases. The germline CDR1 and CDR2 sequences are DFQATT and SNEGSKA (reference sequence). The trim removed 5 bases at V and 0 bases at J, leaving 8 bases unmatched. There are 16 residues in the CDR3. DNA of the CDR3: TGCAGTGCTCCCTTTAGCGGGGGGCTCAGCACAGATACGCAGTATTTT. Residues: CSAPFSGGLSTDTQYF.

This clonotype was seen repeatedly, ten times or more. This chain links TRBV27 with TRBJ2-1, with TRBD1 matching over 7 bases. Trimming cost V 6 bases and J 4 bases; bases outside gene matches: 6. In germline, CDR1 is MNHEY, CDR2 SMNVEV (reference sequence). This CDR3 spans 14 amino acids. DNA of the CDR3: TGTGCCAGCAGGCTAGGGACAGAATACAATGAGCAGTTCTTC. It yields the protein CASRLGTEYNEQFF.

This clonotype was seen at least ten times. This sequence joins TRBV5-1 and TRBJ2-6, with no clear D. V gave up 0 bases and J gave up 0 bases, with 7 bases separating them. The CDR3 contains 16 residues. Germline CDR1 is SGHRS and CDR2 is YFSETQ. Here the CDR3 reads CASSLGRGSGANVLTF. The CDR3 nucleotides are TGCGCCAGCAGCTTGGGAAGAGGCTCTGGGGCCAACGTCCTGACTTTC.

This clonotype was counted at least ten times. The V call is TRBV28, the J call TRBJ1-2; D is unclear. The CDR3 has 14 residues. Between the trimmed V and J ends, which lost 8 bases and 8 bases, there was a span of 21 bases. The germline gives CDR1 MDHEN, CDR2 SYDVKM. CDR3 sequence: CASGAVIGVGGYTF. CDR3 nucleotides: TGTGCCAGCGGAGCTGTCATTGGAGTGGGCGGCTACACCTTC.